Each of the 8 T cell receptor beta chains below was sequenced from the same sample in a study of response to subunit inactivated influenza vaccine. TCRdb redid the calling of the RT-PCR reads with MiXCR, one entry per CDR3 protein. The profile shows roughly 170,000 distinct CDR3 sequences, approximately 9.2% of them singletons. This specimen was non-naive T cells sorted from PBMCs, taken on the day of vaccination. The receptors were sampled from a man between 50 and 59 years old who received an inactivated influenza vaccine.

In this sample, this clonotype turned up a few times. The chain couples TRBV29-1 to TRBJ2-2, with TRBD1 matching over 10 bases. CDR1 is SQVTM and CDR2 is ANQGSEA in the germline V gene. There are 13 residues in the CDR3. The V segment lost 7 bases and the J segment 6 bases; nucleotides outside the gene matches: 5. The CDR3 DNA follows: TGCAGCGCCGGGGGACAGGGGCCCGGGGAGCTGTTTTTT. This codes for CSAGGQGPGELFF.

This clonotype was counted between two and nine times. V is TRBV7-2 and J is TRBJ1-4; D may be TRBD1 (5 bases). V lost 2 bases to trimming and J lost 7 bases, with 11 bases between them. CDR3 size: 14 residues. In germline, CDR1 is SGHTA, CDR2 FQGNSA. The CDR3 DNA follows: TGTGCCAGCAGCTTAAACAGGCAGGGTGAAAAACTGTTTTTT. Protein sequence: CASSLNRQGEKLFF. The full variable domain, completed using reference TRBV7-2 and TRBJ1-4, is GAGVSQSPSNKVTEKGKDVELRCDPISGHTALYWYRQSLGQGLEFLIYFQGNSAPDKSGLPSDRFSAERTGGSVSTLTIQRTQQEDSAVYLCASSLNRQGEKLFFGSGTQLSVL.

This clonotype was seen repeatedly, ten times or more. This chain uses TRBV7-9 with TRBJ1-2; 7 bases map to TRBD1. The CDR3 is made up of 14 amino acids. Looked up from germline, CDR1 is SEHNR and CDR2 is FQNEAQ (reference sequence). The V gene end was trimmed by 1 base and the J gene end by 3 bases; junction bases not matched to a gene: 2. This CDR3 reads CASSLEGAYYGYTF. As DNA, the CDR3 is TGTGCCAGCAGCTTAGAGGGGGCGTACTATGGCTACACCTTC. Complete variable domain (other parts from reference TRBV7-9 and TRBJ1-2): DTGVSQNPRHKITKRGQNVTFRCDPISEHNRLYWYRQTLGQGPEFLTYFQNEAQLEKSRLLSDRFSAERPKGSFSTLEIQRTEQGDSAMYLCASSLEGAYYGYTFGSGTRLTVV.

The sample holds a few counts of this clonotype. The genes are TRBV20-1 and TRBJ1-2; 8 bases are a match to TRBD1. The V gene's germline CDR1 is DFQATT and CDR2 SNEGSKA (reference sequence). After removal of 4 bases from V and 7 bases from J, the junction contained 5 bases not matched to a gene. The CDR3 is 12 amino acids. CDR3 sequence: CSAKQGVGGYTF. Here the CDR3 DNA reads TGCAGTGCTAAACAGGGGGTAGGTGGCTACACCTTC.

Only a few counts were recorded for this clonotype. The chain uses TRBV10-3 and TRBJ1-1; 9 bases map to TRBD1. The V gene's germline CDR1 is ENHRY and CDR2 SYGVKD. This CDR3 contains 14 residues. J was trimmed by 4 bases and V by 10 bases; bases with no gene match: 10. The CDR3 bases are TGTGCCACCCGGGACAGGGCGGAGGGCACTGAAGCTTTCTTT. It codes for CATRDRAEGTEAFF.

The genes are TRBV7-9 and TRBJ2-7; D is unresolved. The V gene lost 5 bases and the J gene lost 0 bases, with 17 bases spanning the gap. The CDR3 sequence is 16 residues long. Per germline, CDR1 SEHNR and CDR2 FQNEAQ (reference sequence). DNA of the CDR3: TGTGCCAGCAGCGACATTCTAACGGGTTACTCCTACGAGCAGTACTTC. Protein product: CASSDILTGYSYEQYF.

V gene TRBV11-2 combines with J gene TRBJ2-3; the D gene is possibly TRBD2 (6 bases). The length of the CDR3 is 14 residues. The germline gives CDR1 SGHAT, CDR2 FQNNGV. Trimming took 6 bases from V and 2 from J, leaving 12 bases between them. CDR3 DNA: TGTGCCAGCAGTCGGACTACAACCACAGATACGCAGTATTTT. Protein sequence: CASSRTTTTDTQYF.

This clonotype was seen many times. V is TRBV6-2 or TRBV6-3 and J is TRBJ2-5; 11 nucleotides align to TRBD2. This CDR3 spans 15 amino acids. In germline, CDR1 is MNHEY, CDR2 SVGEGT. The junction had 6 bases not matched to a gene; V was cut back by 4 bases and J by 5 bases. CDR3 region: CASSLASGGRETQYF. CDR3 bases: TGTGCCAGCAGTTTGGCTAGCGGGGGGCGGGAGACCCAGTACTTC.